The present TCR beta chain was sequenced within a study of blood T cell repertoires in COVID-19. Study context: Nucleic acid was either cDNA or gDNA, and it came from T cells, B-cell-depleted T cells, or PBMCs.

The repertoire was sequenced with immunoSEQ multiplex PCR; TCRdb's copy has only in-frame clones and lacks some. The data show some 150,000 clones, with almost 90% seen just once and 1.5% to 1.9% held by the top ten. The trim removed 4 bases at V and 4 bases at J, leaving 9 bases unmatched. Germline V gene lookup returns CDR1 SGHTA and CDR2 FQGNSA. The CDR3 extends over 15 amino acids. This clonotype was obtained from a woman aged 55-69 years with acute or convalescent COVID-19. The sample comprised peripheral blood. The chain employs TRBV7-2 and TRBJ2-5, with 7 bases that match TRBD2. The CDR3 nucleotides are TGTGCCAGCAGCTCCCTACGGGGGGAGACAGAGACCCAGTACTTC. This sequence encodes CASSSLRGETETQYF.